One T cell receptor (beta chain) is described in this entry. The source of the sample is a study of blood T cell repertoires in COVID-19. Whole-study context: The United States, Italy and Spain supplied acute and convalescent COVID-19 samples. Sample material is recorded as cDNA or gDNA derived from T cells, B-cell-depleted T cells, or PBMCs.

Methods used by the authors: Cell counts per sample came from amplifying reference gene primers. Sequencing used immunoSEQ multiplex PCR; TCRdb keeps in-frame clones, though not all of them. V and J calls and clone size are given by that table; D and trimming were obtained from the DNA. Of 280,000 or so clones in the sample, 80% to 90% are singletons; the top ten hold around 10%. The germline V gene encodes CDR1 KGHDR and CDR2 SFDVKD. V was pared by 2 bases and J by 3 bases, with 6 bases of the junction left unmatched. This CDR3 comprises 16 residues. The chain uses TRBV24-1 and TRBJ1-1; TRBD1 aligns across 9 bases. Sequencing was performed on peripheral blood. The source of this sequence is a woman aged 50 to 65 who had recovered from COVID-19. The CDR3 DNA reads as TGTGCCACCAGTGATTCGGGACAGGGATCTGACACTGAAGCTTTCTTT. Translated: CATSDSGQGSDTEAFF.